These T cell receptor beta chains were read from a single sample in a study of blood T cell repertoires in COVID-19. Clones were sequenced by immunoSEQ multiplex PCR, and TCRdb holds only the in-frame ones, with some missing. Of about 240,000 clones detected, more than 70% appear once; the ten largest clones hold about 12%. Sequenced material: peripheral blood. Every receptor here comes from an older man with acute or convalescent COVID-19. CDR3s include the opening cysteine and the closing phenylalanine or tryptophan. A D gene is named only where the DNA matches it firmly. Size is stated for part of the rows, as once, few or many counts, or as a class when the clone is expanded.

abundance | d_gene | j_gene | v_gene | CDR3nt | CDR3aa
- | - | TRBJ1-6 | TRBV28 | TGTGCCAGTTCGCCGGCCTCTAGCTCCTATAATTCACCCCTCCACTTT | CASSPASSSYNSPLHF
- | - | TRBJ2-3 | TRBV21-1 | TGTGCCAGCAGTATTTCGGTTCGGCAGCGTAGCACAGATACGCAGTATTTT | CASSISVRQRSTDTQYF
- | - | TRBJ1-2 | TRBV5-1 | TGCGCCAGCAGCCCTGCGGGGGGGGGCTACACCTTC | CASSPAGGGYTF
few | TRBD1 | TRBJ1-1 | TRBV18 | TGTGCCAGCTCACCAACCCTGACAGGGTCGGTCACTGAAGCTTTCTTT | CASSPTLTGSVTEAFF
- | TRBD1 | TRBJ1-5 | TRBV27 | TGTGCCAGCAGTTTTCCGATGCCCGGACAGGGGAGCAATCAGCCCCAGCATTTT | CASSFPMPGQGSNQPQHF
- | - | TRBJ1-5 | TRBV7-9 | TGTGCCAGCAGCACGACCCCAGGGGATCAGCCCCAGCATTTT | CASSTTPGDQPQHF
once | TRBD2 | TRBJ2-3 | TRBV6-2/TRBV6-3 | TGTGCCAGCAGTTCCGGGGGGGCCGGCACAGATACGCAGTATTTT | CASSSGGAGTDTQYF
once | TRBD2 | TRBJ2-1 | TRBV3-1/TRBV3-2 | TGTGCCAGCAGCCAAGACCCGACTAGCGGCCGATTCTTC | CASSQDPTSGRFF
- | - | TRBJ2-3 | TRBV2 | TGTGCCAGCAGTGAGCAGGCCCGATCCCCCACAGATACGCAGTATTTT | CASSEQARSPTDTQYF
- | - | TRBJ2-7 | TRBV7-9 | TGTGCCAGCAGCTTAGGACTCAGTCAGAGGGAGCAGTACTTC | CASSLGLSQREQYF
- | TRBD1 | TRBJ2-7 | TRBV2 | TGTGCCAGCAGTGCCATGGGACAGGCCTACGAGCAGTACTTC | CASSAMGQAYEQYF
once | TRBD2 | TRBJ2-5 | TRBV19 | TGTGCCAGTAGTTTCCTGGGTAGCGGGCCGCATTCGGAGACCCAGTACTTC | CASSFLGSGPHSETQYF
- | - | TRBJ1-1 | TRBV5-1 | TGCGCCAGCAGCCCCCTGGACACCACCACTGAAGCTTTCTTT | CASSPLDTTTEAFF
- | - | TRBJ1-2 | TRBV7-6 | TGTGCCAGCAGCTTATCAGAAGGGGGAGGCTACACCTTC | CASSLSEGGGYTF
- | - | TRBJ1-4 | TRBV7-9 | TGTGCCAGCAGCTTAGGAGGGCAGCAGAATGAAAAACTGTTTTTT | CASSLGGQQNEKLFF
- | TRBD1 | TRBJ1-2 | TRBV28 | TGTGCCAGCAGTCGGTGGGGACAGGGGGCGGGTGGCTACACCTTC | CASSRWGQGAGGYTF
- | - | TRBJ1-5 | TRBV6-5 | TGTGCCAGCAGTCCTCGTACAGGAAGCAATCAGCCCCAGCATTTT | CASSPRTGSNQPQHF
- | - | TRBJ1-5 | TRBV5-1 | TGCGCCAGCAGCTTGGGACAGGCCGGGCAGCCCCAGCATTTT | CASSLGQAGQPQHF
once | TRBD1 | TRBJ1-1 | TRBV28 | TGTGCCAGCAGTTCGTTTCAGGGGGCGGCTGAAGCTTTCTTT | CASSSFQGAAEAFF
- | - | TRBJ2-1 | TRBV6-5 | TGTGCCAGCAGTCAGGGTAACAATGAGCAGTTCTTC | CASSQGNNEQFF
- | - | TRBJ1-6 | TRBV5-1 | TGCGCCAGCAGCTTAACAGAGCATAATTCACCCCTCCACTTT | CASSLTEHNSPLHF
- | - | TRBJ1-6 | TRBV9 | TGTGCCAGCAGCGTAGCTCCCCAGGATTCACCCCTCCACTTT | CASSVAPQDSPLHF
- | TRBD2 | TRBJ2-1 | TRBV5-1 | TGCGCCAGCAGCTTGAGAGCTAGCGGGAGGAACAATGAGCAGTTCTTC | CASSLRASGRNNEQFF
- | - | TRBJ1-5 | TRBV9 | TGTGCCAGCAGCCCCGGACAGATCAATCAGCCCCAGCATTTT | CASSPGQINQPQHF
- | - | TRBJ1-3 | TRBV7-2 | TGTGCCAGCAGCCGCCGGGAACCTGGAAACACCATATATTTT | CASSRREPGNTIYF
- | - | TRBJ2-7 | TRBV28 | TGTGCCAGCAGTCGGGACTCCTACGAGCAGTACTTC | CASSRDSYEQYF
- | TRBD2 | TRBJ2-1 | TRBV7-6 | TGTGCCAGCGGATTGGGACTAGCGGGAGGGGTGGGCAATGAGCAGTTCTTC | CASGLGLAGGVGNEQFF
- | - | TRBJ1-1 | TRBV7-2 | TGTGCCAGCAGCCTCACAGGGTGGGCCACTGAAGCTTTCTTT | CASSLTGWATEAFF
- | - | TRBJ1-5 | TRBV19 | TGTGCCAGTAGTTATAGCAATCAGCCCCAGCATTTT | CASSYSNQPQHF
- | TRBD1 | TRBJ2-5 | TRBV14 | TGTGCCAGCAGCCAAGAGCAGGGGGTTCTAGAGACCCAGTACTTC | CASSQEQGVLETQYF
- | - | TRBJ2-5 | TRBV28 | TGTGCCAGCAGTTTGACTCAAGAGACCCAGTACTTC | CASSLTQETQYF
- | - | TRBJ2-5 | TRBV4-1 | TGCGCCAGCAGCCAAGTGGGCGACAGGATTGAGACCCAGTACTTC | CASSQVGDRIETQYF
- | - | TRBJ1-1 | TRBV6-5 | TGTGCCAGCCCTCGCATCAGTTCGTCCACTGAAGCTTTCTTT | CASPRISSSTEAFF
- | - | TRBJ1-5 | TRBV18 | TGTGCCAGCTCACCAGGACAGTATCAGCCCCAGCATTTT | CASSPGQYQPQHF
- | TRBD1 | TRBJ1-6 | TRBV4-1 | TGCGCCAGCAGCCAAGAAGACAGGGACAATTCACCCCTCCACTTT | CASSQEDRDNSPLHF
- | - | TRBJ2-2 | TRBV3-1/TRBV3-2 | TGTGCCAGCAGCCCCACGCGGGATGTCGGGGAGCTGTTTTTT | CASSPTRDVGELFF
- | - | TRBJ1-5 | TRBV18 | TGTGCCAGCTCAAAGGACACTAATAGCAATCAGCCCCAGCATTTT | CASSKDTNSNQPQHF
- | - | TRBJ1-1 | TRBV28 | TGTGCCAGCAGTCCTACCGTGAACACTGAAGCTTTCTTT | CASSPTVNTEAFF
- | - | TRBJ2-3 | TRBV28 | TGTGCCAGCAGTTTAGCCCCGGTCAGCACAGATACGCAGTATTTT | CASSLAPVSTDTQYF
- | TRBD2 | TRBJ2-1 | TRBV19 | TGTGCCAGTAACCATAGACAGTTACTAGCGGGAGCGGGGGGCAATGAGCAGTTCTTC | CASNHRQLLAGAGGNEQFF
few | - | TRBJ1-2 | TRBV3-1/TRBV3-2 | TGTGCCAGCAGCCAAGGGGGGGGTGGCTACACCTTC | CASSQGGGGYTF
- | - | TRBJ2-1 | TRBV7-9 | TGTGCCAGCAGCGCAAGCAGGGGCCCGTTCTTC | CASSASRGPFF
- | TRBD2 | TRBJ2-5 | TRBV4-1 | TGCGCCAGCAGCCCGGGAGGGAAGACTGTGGAGACCCAGTACTTC | CASSPGGKTVETQYF
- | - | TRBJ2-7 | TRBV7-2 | TGTGCCAGCTTTCCAGATGCCAGTTTGGCCTACGAGCAGTACTTC | CASFPDASLAYEQYF
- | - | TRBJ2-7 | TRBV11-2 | TGTGCCAGCAGCGCGAGCTACGAGCAGTACTTC | CASSASYEQYF
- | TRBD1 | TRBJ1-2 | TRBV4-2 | TGTGCCAGCAGGCTACAGGGGGCTAACGGCTACACCTTC | CASRLQGANGYTF
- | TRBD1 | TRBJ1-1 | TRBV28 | TGTGCCAGCAGTCCGCTTAGGGGGCGAGCTTTCTTT | CASSPLRGRAFF
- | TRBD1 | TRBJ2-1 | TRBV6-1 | TGTGCCAGCAGTGAAGTCAGGGGGCCTTACAATGAGCAGTTCTTC | CASSEVRGPYNEQFF
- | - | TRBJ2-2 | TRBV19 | TGTGCCAGTAGTTCAGGTACAGGAGTGAACACCGGGGAGCTGTTTTTT | CASSSGTGVNTGELFF
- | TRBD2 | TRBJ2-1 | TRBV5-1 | TGCGCCAGCAGCTTTAGCGGGGGCGTCTACAATGAGCAGTTCTTC | CASSFSGGVYNEQFF
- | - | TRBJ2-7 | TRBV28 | TGTGCCAGCAGTCTACATTATCCCGCTCAGGGGTACGAGCAGTACTTC | CASSLHYPAQGYEQYF
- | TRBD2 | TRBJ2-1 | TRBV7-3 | TGTGCCAGCAGATTAAGATTAGCGGGAGGGGAGCAGTTCTTC | CASRLRLAGGEQFF
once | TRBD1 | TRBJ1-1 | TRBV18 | TGTGCCAGCTCACTCACAGGGGGACTAATGAACACTGAAGCTTTCTTT | CASSLTGGLMNTEAFF